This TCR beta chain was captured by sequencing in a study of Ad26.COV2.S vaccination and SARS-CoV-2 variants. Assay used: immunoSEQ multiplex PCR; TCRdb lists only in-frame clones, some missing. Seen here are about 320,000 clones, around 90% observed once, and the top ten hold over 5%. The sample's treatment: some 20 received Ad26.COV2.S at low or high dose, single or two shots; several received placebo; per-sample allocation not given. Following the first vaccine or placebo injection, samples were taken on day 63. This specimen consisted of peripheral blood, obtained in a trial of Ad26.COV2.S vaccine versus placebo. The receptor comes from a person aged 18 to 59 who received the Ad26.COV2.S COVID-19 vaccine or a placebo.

This CDR3 reads CASSFANEKLFF. The CDR3 DNA reads as TGTGCCAGCAGTTTTGCTAATGAAAAACTGTTTTTT. The rearrangement joins TRBV28 to TRBJ1-4; D is undetermined. The V end was cut by 3 bases, the J end by 3 bases, with 2 bases between. The CDR3 covers 12 residues. The V gene's germline CDR1 is MDHEN and CDR2 SYDVKM.